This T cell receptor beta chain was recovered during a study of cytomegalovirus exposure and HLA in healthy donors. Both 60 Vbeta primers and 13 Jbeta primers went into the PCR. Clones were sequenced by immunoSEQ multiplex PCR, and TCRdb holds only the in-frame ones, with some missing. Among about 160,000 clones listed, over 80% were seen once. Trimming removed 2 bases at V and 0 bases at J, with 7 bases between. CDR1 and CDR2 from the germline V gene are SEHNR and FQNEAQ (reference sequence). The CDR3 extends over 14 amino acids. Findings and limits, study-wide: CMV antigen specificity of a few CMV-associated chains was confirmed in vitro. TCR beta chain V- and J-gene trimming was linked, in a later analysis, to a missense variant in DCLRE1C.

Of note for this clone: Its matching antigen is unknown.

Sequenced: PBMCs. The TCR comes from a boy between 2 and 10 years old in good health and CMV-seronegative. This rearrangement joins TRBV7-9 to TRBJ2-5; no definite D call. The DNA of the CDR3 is TGTGCCAGCAGCTTATCCGAGTACCAAGAGACCCAGTACTTC. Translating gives CASSLSEYQETQYF.